Detailed here is one T cell receptor (beta chain). Many counts were recorded for this clone. Its antigen is still unknown. No much larger clone exists at a distance of one base, and base qualities are not known. This specimen comes from a study of shared clonotypes between healthy human individuals (dated by TCRdb to the early 2020s). General notes on the study: Three men and a couple of women, aged 18 to 49 years, made up the cohort. The study deeply sequenced blood TCR repertoires of about five healthy adults to estimate repertoire size and the extent of clonotype sharing between individuals. Different laboratories and diverse techniques were used to prepare libraries and sequence TCR repertoires, to increase sequencing depth and limit assay-specific biases. Between about 0.94 and 10 billion PBMCs per donor were obtained by leukapheresis. Study-wide conclusions, independent of this receptor: Because the study included a small number of donors, the genetic and exposure-history diversity represented was limited. Pairwise subsampling indicated that sequencing depth was expected to affect the degree of clonotype sharing among donors. Sampling was restricted to blood, and TCR repertoires in tissues likely differ from the TCR repertoires found in blood.

Healthy HIV-negative adults with no recently reported acute infections or vaccinations were included as donors. Every donor was a Caucasian adult living in Nashville, Tennessee, USA. For unsorted samples, 70 million to 95 million PBMCs were counted, and genomic DNA was extracted using the QIAamp DNA Blood Mini kit. After blood collection by leukapheresis, PBMCs were isolated using Ficoll-Histopaque density gradient centrifugation and then cryopreserved in the vapor phase of liquid nitrogen. TCR CDR3 regions were amplified from genomic DNA by multiplex PCR using the deep immunoSEQ assay. For each cell subset, the extracted genomic DNA was distributed evenly across all wells of several immunoSEQ 96-well plates, and each plate served as one replicate. Each replicate PCR for unsorted PBMC received approximately 300 ng genomic DNA, equal to about 30,000 T cell genomes. Unsorted PBMC genomic DNA was sequenced across ten immunoSEQ deep assay plates. Purified libraries were quantified with a Qubit 3.0 fluorometer, sized on a Bioanalyzer 2100, and re-quantified with the KAPA Library Quantification kit. Each immunoSEQ 96-well plate was sequenced on its own single-read 150-cycle Illumina NextSeq 550 flow cell. Per the source publication's procedure: Because the immunoSEQ output included only junctional sequences and no quality scores, the filtering could not be the same as the filtering used for full-length reads. To assign V/J genes and CDR3, sequences were annotated against IMGT germline references using PyIR, a Python wrapper for IgBLAST v1.9. Reads were filtered out if the reads had weak V/J assignments (E-value above 1e-6), no CDR3, stop codons, out-of-frame junctions, or ambiguous translated residues. V3J clonotypes were defined by identical inferred V gene, J gene, and CDR3 amino acid sequence. Percentage overlap between repertoires was computed as shared unique clonotypes divided by the size of the smaller repertoire. RTK rarefaction, the Chao1 estimator, and Recon v2.1 estimates of unobserved clonotypes were used to assess repertoire richness. TCRdb limited this immuneACCESS table to in-frame rearrangements with V and J called. A share of clones is missing; checked studies link under half to unresolved V genes, and the rest is unexplained. Clone size and the V and J calls come from that table; the DNA yielded D and trimming. Across this sample there are 450,000 to 550,000 clones, with more than 65% seen only once. Together, the top ten hold 10% to 15% of the sample.

Reading from cysteine to phenylalanine, the CDR3 counts 16 amino acids. CDR3 DNA is the only sequence kept; it has 48 bases, read in frame from the first base. Compared with germline, V lacks 7 bases and J lacks 1 base; bases without a gene match: 13. The germline V gene (reference sequence) sets CDR1 to GTSNPN and CDR2 to SVGIG. The chain couples TRBV30 to TRBJ1-1; 9 central bases correspond to TRBD1. Sequenced: PBMCs. This sequence originates from a woman between 35 and 50 years old in good health. Some clones in this sample may be carry-over from other donors' samples. The CDR3 in this case is CAYIVPGQGSNTEAFF. The DNA reads TGTGCCTACATAGTCCCGGGACAGGGATCGAACACTGAAGCTTTCTTT.